This entry lists 14 T cell receptor beta chains sequenced from one sample in a study of blood T cell repertoires in COVID-19 (dated by TCRdb to 2019 to 2021). Library method: the immunoSEQ multiplex PCR assay. TCRdb's version of the immuneACCESS table is confined to in-frame rearrangements and falls short of the full clone set. An unresolved V gene accounts for under half of the shortfall where checked; the remainder is of unknown origin. This sample holds around 250,000 clones; 88% were observed only once. The top ten clones comprise about 0.7% of the sample. Sequenced sample: peripheral blood. Receptor source: a human donor in a cohort sampled during active COVID-19.

V and J are TRBV28 and TRBJ1-4; TRBD1 aligns across 9 bases. V lost 6 bases, J lost 4 bases, and 6 bases stayed unmatched. This CDR3 spans 15 amino acids. Germline assignment: CDR1 MDHEN and CDR2 SYDVKM. The CDR3: CASSMGGQGNEKLFF. The CDR3 DNA sequence: TGTGCCAGCAGCATGGGGGGACAGGGTAATGAAAAACTGTTTTTT.

The CDR3 DNA follows: TGTGCCAGCAGCTCGGGACAGGTAAAAGATTCACCCCTCCACTTT. It specifies CASSSGQVKDSPLHF. The chain joins TRBV7-9 to TRBJ1-6; 8 bases line up with TRBD1. V trimming: 4 bases; J trimming: 8 bases; junction bases outside the gene matches: 7. There are 15 residues in the CDR3. Looked up from germline, CDR1 is SEHNR and CDR2 is FQNEAQ (reference sequence).

J is TRBJ2-7 and V is TRBV6-2 or TRBV6-3; 11 bases are shared with TRBD1. V dropped 4 bases and J dropped 7; count of bases not matched to a gene: 27. Germline CDR1 reads MNHEY; CDR2 reads SVGEGT. The CDR3 contains 21 residues. The CDR3 protein is CASSSWGTGGTSLLKLREQYF. For the CDR3, the DNA is TGTGCCAGCAGTTCTTGGGGGACAGGGGGAACCAGTCTACTTAAACTACGAGAGCAGTACTTC.

This rearrangement joins TRBV29-1 to TRBJ2-3, with 8 bases aligning to TRBD2. The junction had 12 bases not matched to a gene; V was cut back by 6 bases and J by 4 bases. The CDR3 is 15 amino acids. CDR1 and CDR2 from the germline V gene are SQVTM and ANQGSEA. This CDR3 is CSVAWTSRSADTQYF. CDR3 nucleotides: TGCAGCGTCGCATGGACTAGCCGGTCCGCAGATACGCAGTATTTT.

The chain is built from TRBV18 and TRBJ2-5; TRBD1 is a possible D gene (6 bases). CDR1 KGHSH and CDR2 LQKENI come from the germline V gene. Trimming took off 2 bases at V and 5 bases at J, with 18 bases between the two ends. This CDR3 region has 16 residues. In DNA, the CDR3 is TGTGCCAGCTCACCAAAGGTCAACAGGGATGATGAGACCCAGTACTTC. It codes for CASSPKVNRDDETQYF.

This clone was counted once. This chain uses TRBV11-2 with TRBJ1-5; D is ambiguous. Germline-derived CDR1 and CDR2 are SGHAT and FQNNGV. This CDR3 region has 12 residues. With 3 bases removed from V and 7 bases from J, the gap between germline ends came to 7 bases. The CDR3 spells CASSFSGQPQHF. CDR3 coding DNA: TGTGCCAGCAGCTTCTCCGGGCAGCCCCAGCATTTT.

The chain is built from TRBV5-8 and TRBJ2-5; the D gene is possibly TRBD2 (5 bases). In germline, CDR1 is SGHTS, CDR2 YDEGEE. The CDR3 has 15 residues. Trimming shortened V by 0 bases and J by 5 bases, and 14 bases separated the two germline ends. CDR3 in amino acids: CASSLVVRGAETQYF. As DNA, the CDR3 is TGTGCCAGCAGCTTGGTTGTTCGGGGAGCGGAGACCCAGTACTTC.

This chain connects TRBV28 to TRBJ2-1; D unclear. The CDR3 is made up of 15 amino acids. Per germline, CDR1 MDHEN and CDR2 SYDVKM. The V and J ends lost 5 bases and 5 bases respectively, with 16 bases between them. As DNA, the CDR3 is TGTGCCAGCAGTCGAGGAACATACCCCGACAATGAGCAGTTCTTC. This translates into CASSRGTYPDNEQFF.

Details on this clone: This CDR3 is also generated by other DNA sequences in the sample. The chain carries TRBV28 and TRBJ2-7; 7 bases align to TRBD1. Trimming cost V 6 bases and J 2 bases; bases outside gene matches: 4. The germline V gene has CDR1 MDHEN and CDR2 SYDVKM. The CDR3 has 13 residues. CDR3 in amino acids: CASRRTGTYEQYF. CDR3 coding DNA: TGTGCCAGCAGGAGGACAGGAACCTACGAGCAGTACTTC.

CDR3 in amino acids: CASSLGTMVRDIQYF. For the CDR3, the DNA is TGTGCCAGCAGCTTAGGAACTATGGTCAGGGACATTCAGTACTTC. V and J are TRBV7-2 and TRBJ2-4; D may be TRBD1 (5 bases). Deletions cut 1 base from V and 8 bases from J, with 15 bases between. The CDR3 is made up of 15 amino acids. Germline CDR1 reads SGHTA; CDR2 reads FQGNSA.

J is TRBJ1-6 and V is TRBV30; 10 bases map to TRBD1. Germline CDR1 and CDR2: GTSNPN and SVGIG (reference sequence). J lost 7 bases, V lost 4 bases, and 1 base had no gene match. There are 13 residues in the CDR3. The CDR3 here is CAWMGQGNSPLHF. As DNA, the CDR3 is TGTGCCTGGATGGGACAGGGGAATTCACCCCTCCACTTT.

This chain joins TRBV28 and TRBJ2-7; maybe TRBD1 (5 bases). CDR1 is MDHEN, CDR2 SYDVKM, per germline. The CDR3 runs 15 residues. V was trimmed by 7 bases and J by 2 bases, leaving 18 bases between them. CDR3 loop: CASTLGVFSAYEQYF. Written as DNA, the CDR3 is TGTGCCAGCACCCTAGGGGTCTTTTCCGCCTACGAGCAGTACTTC.

A word on this clone: Other nucleotide sequences from this sample produce the same CDR3. The chain has TRBV19 and TRBJ2-1, with TRBD2 identical over 11 bases. This CDR3 contains 14 residues. Trimming removed 5 bases from V and 3 bases from J; junction bases left unmatched: 0. Looked up from germline, CDR1 is LNHDA and CDR2 is SQIVND (reference sequence). CDR3 bases: TGTGCCAGTAGTGGGACTAGCGGCTACAATGAGCAGTTCTTC. Encoded protein: CASSGTSGYNEQFF. The complete variable domain, with remaining parts taken from reference TRBV19 and TRBJ2-1, reads DGGITQSPKYLFRKEGQNVTLSCEQNLNHDAMYWYRQDPGQGLRLIYYSQIVNDFQKGDIAEGYSVSREKKESFPLTVTSAQKNPTAFYLCASSGTSGYNEQFFGPGTRLTVL.

The V and J genes are TRBV29-1 and TRBJ2-2, with a weak D call TRBD1 (5 bases). Germline values: CDR1 SQVTM, CDR2 ANQGSEA. The CDR3 totals 13 residues. Trimming stripped 7 bases from V and 4 bases from J, with 13 bases between. The CDR3 is CSERPRGTGELFF. The DNA for the CDR3 is TGCAGCGAGAGACCAAGGGGCACCGGGGAGCTGTTTTTT.